These 22 T cell receptor beta chains were all obtained from the same sample, sequenced in a study of blood T cell repertoires in COVID-19 (dated by TCRdb to the early 2020s). Libraries were constructed by the immunoSEQ multiplex PCR assay. TCRdb mirrors the immuneACCESS table, restricted to in-frame sequences. Some clones are absent from its copies; in checked studies, under half trace to an unresolved V gene, and the reason for the others is unknown. The sample data list over 200,000 clones, and around 90% of these were observed just once. The ten largest clonotypes hold about 1.5% of the sample. Sequenced: peripheral blood. Source of these receptors: a man aged 18 to 35 with active or convalescent COVID-19.

The gene calls are TRBV5-4 and TRBJ2-1; maybe TRBD2 (5 bases). Germline V CDR1 and CDR2: SGHNT, YYREEE (reference sequence). The CDR3 contains 16 residues. Trimming shortened V by 1 base and J by 1 base, and 12 bases separated the two germline ends. The CDR3 is CASSLTGVGSYNEQFF. CDR3 DNA sequence: TGTGCCAGCAGCTTGACCGGGGTAGGGTCCTACAATGAGCAGTTCTTC.

V is TRBV29-1 and J is TRBJ2-3; maybe TRBD2 (6 bases). Germline V lookup: CDR1 SQVTM, CDR2 ANQGSEA. V was cut by 4 bases and J by 6 bases, with 8 bases left in between. The CDR3 totals 11 residues. Written as DNA, the CDR3 is TGCAGCGTTGGGGACTTGGATACGCAGTATTTT. Translated: CSVGDLDTQYF.

This sequence joins TRBV14 and TRBJ2-7; 8 bases agree with TRBD2. Trimming cost V 8 bases and J 0 bases; bases outside gene matches: 3. Germline CDR1 is SGHDN and CDR2 is FVKESK. This CDR3 comprises 13 residues. The CDR3: CASGSGSSYEQYF. The CDR3 region has the DNA TGTGCCAGCGGAAGCGGGAGCTCCTACGAGCAGTACTTC.

This clone was seen more than once but under ten times. The CDR3 loop reads CASSWDTHNEQFF. The CDR3, as DNA: TGTGCCAGCAGTTGGGACACCCACAATGAGCAGTTCTTC. The chain uses TRBV12-3 or TRBV12-4 and TRBJ2-1; possibly TRBD1 for D (6 bases). The CDR3 covers 13 residues. Between the trimmed V and J ends, which lost 4 bases and 5 bases, there was a span of 9 bases.

The chain employs TRBV4-3 and TRBJ1-1; TRBD1 is a possible D gene (5 bases). The CDR3 has 15 residues. Germline assignment: CDR1 LGHNA and CDR2 YSLEER. V was trimmed by 1 base and J by 2 bases, leaving 11 bases between them. CDR3 protein: CASSQVAGVNTEAFF. The DNA for the CDR3 is TGCGCCAGCAGCCAAGTTGCGGGGGTCAACACTGAAGCTTTCTTT.

The CDR3 DNA reads as TGTGCCAGCAGCTTAGCCGGTGGCAGACTGAGAAGTAACTATGGCTACACCTTC. It is translated as CASSLAGGRLRSNYGYTF. The genes are TRBV7-8 and TRBJ1-2; D ambiguous. V was trimmed by 0 bases and J by 1 base, leaving 18 bases between them. Germline CDR1 and CDR2: SGHVS and FQNEAQ. The CDR3 is made up of 18 amino acids. Supplemented by reference TRBV7-8 and TRBJ1-2, the full variable domain reads GAGVSQSPRYKVAKRGQDVALRCDPISGHVSLFWYQQALGQGPEFLTYFQNEAQLDKSGLPSDRFFAERPEGSVSTLKIQRTQQEDSAVYLCASSLAGGRLRSNYGYTFGSGTRLTVV.

The chain links TRBV29-1 to TRBJ1-2; D is unresolved. V lost 4 bases and J 2 bases, leaving 8 bases between the germline ends. Germline V lookup: CDR1 SQVTM, CDR2 ANQGSEA. This CDR3 spans 12 amino acids. CDR3 sequence (DNA): TGCAGCGTTGGGCCAGAAAACTATGGCTACACCTTC. This codes for CSVGPENYGYTF. The whole variable domain, filled in from reference TRBV29-1 and TRBJ1-2, reads SAVISQKPSRDICQRGTSLTIQCQVDSQVTMMFWYRQQPGQSLTLIATANQGSEATYESGFVIDKFPISRPNLTFSTLTVSNMSPEDSSIYLCSVGPENYGYTFGSGTRLTVV.

The rearrangement uses TRBV11-2 and TRBJ1-5; the D is unclear. With 3 bases removed from V and 4 bases from J, the gap between germline ends came to 7 bases. Germline V gene sequence: CDR1 SGHAT, CDR2 FQNNGV. The CDR3 length is 13 residues. The CDR3 sequence: CASSLGRNQPQHF. CDR3 coding DNA: TGTGCCAGCAGCTTGGGCAGGAATCAGCCCCAGCATTTT.

The gene calls are TRBV18 and TRBJ1-4; no clear D gene. Germline V gene lookup returns CDR1 KGHSH and CDR2 LQKENI. The CDR3 covers 15 residues. V lost 9 bases and J 4 bases, leaving 18 bases between the germline ends. The CDR3 loop reads CASTRSAGYNEKLFF. CDR3 nucleotide sequence: TGTGCCAGTACTAGGTCCGCGGGATATAATGAAAAACTGTTTTTT.

This chain links TRBV29-1 with TRBJ1-2; D remains unclear. This CDR3 is built from 13 residues. V lost 6 bases and J 4 bases, leaving 15 bases between the germline ends. The germline V gene encodes CDR1 SQVTM and CDR2 ANQGSEA. CDR3 in DNA: TGCAGCGTGGACTCGGGTGACCTCTATGGCTACACCTTC. Translation gives CSVDSGDLYGYTF.

Here the CDR3 DNA reads TGTGCCAGCAGTTACAGGGGGTACACTGAAGCTTTCTTT. It is translated as CASSYRGYTEAFF. The chain has TRBV7-3 and TRBJ1-1; 8 nucleotides match TRBD1. Germline CDR1 reads SGHTA; CDR2 reads FQGTGA. V lost 6 bases to trimming and J lost 3 bases; unmatched junction nucleotides: 3. This CDR3 contains 13 residues.

V is TRBV6-2 or TRBV6-3 and J is TRBJ2-7, with TRBD2 matching over 8 bases. Trimming cost V 5 bases and J 9 bases; bases outside gene matches: 18. Germline-derived CDR1 and CDR2 are MNHEY and SVGEGT. This CDR3 has 16 amino acids. As DNA, the CDR3 is TGTGCCAGCAGTGGCCCCGCTAGCGGGCGGTCGGCAGGGCAGTACTTC. Its protein product is CASSGPASGRSAGQYF.

The V gene is TRBV9, the J gene TRBJ1-2; no firm D call. Deletions cut 4 bases from V and 2 bases from J, with 6 bases between. The CDR3 spans 12 residues. CDR1 is SGDLS and CDR2 is YYNGEE in the germline V gene. The DNA for the CDR3 is TGTGCCAGCAGCTCCTTAAACTATGGCTACACCTTC. Residues: CASSSLNYGYTF.

This clone was detected once. The V gene is TRBV27, the J gene TRBJ1-2; 7 nucleotides align to TRBD1. CDR1 is MNHEY, CDR2 SMNVEV, per germline (reference sequence). The CDR3 runs 14 residues. With 2 bases clipped from V and 5 bases from J, the junction kept 5 bases outside the gene matches. This chain's CDR3 is CASSLSGTAYGYTF. In nucleotides, the CDR3 is TGTGCCAGCAGTTTAAGTGGGACAGCGTATGGCTACACCTTC.

The count of this clone is one. The CDR3 DNA is TGTGCCAGCAGTCATATGGGAGGGGGAGGGCCTGATGAGCAGTTCTTC. This encodes CASSHMGGGGPDEQFF. The chain couples TRBV9 to TRBJ2-1, with a weak D call TRBD2 (7 bases). CDR1 SGDLS and CDR2 YYNGEE come from the germline V gene. The CDR3 is made up of 16 amino acids. V dropped 5 bases and J dropped 8 bases, with 23 bases sitting between them.

The chain has TRBV19 and TRBJ1-1; TRBD1 aligns across 7 bases. V dropped 10 bases and J dropped 4; count of bases not matched to a gene: 15. The CDR3 extends over 15 amino acids. CDR1 and CDR2 (germline): LNHDA, SQIVND (reference sequence). CDR3 residues: CATPWDSGGVTEAFF. CDR3 coding DNA: TGTGCCACCCCCTGGGACAGCGGCGGAGTCACTGAAGCTTTCTTT.

The sample holds one count of this clone. The V and J genes are TRBV1 and TRBJ1-5; the table's D call TRBD1 went unverified against the DNA. TRBV1 is annotated as a pseudogene. The CDR3 runs 17 residues. DNA for the CDR3: TGCACCAGCAGCCAAGTTGGACAGGCCCCCAGCAATCAGCCCCAGCATTTT. This codes for CTSSQVGQAPSNQPQHF.

The chain employs TRBV6-4 and TRBJ2-1, with 8 bases fitting TRBD2. The CDR3 contains 15 residues. Trimming cost V 6 bases and J 0 bases; bases outside gene matches: 4. Germline assignment: CDR1 MRHNA and CDR2 SNTAGT. In nucleotides, the CDR3 is TGTGCCAGCAGAAACAGCGGGAGCTCCTACAATGAGCAGTTCTTC. It is translated as CASRNSGSSYNEQFF.

This chain joins TRBV27 and TRBJ1-1; D gene unclear. CDR3 length: 17 amino acids. Germline CDR1 and CDR2: MNHEY and SMNVEV (reference sequence). Trimming cost V 3 bases and J 0 bases, with 17 bases left between them. The CDR3 region has the DNA TGTGCCAGCAGTTTTTTGACTGTGGAGGGCTTGAACACTGAAGCTTTCTTT. It encodes CASSFLTVEGLNTEAFF.

The chain links TRBV6-4 to TRBJ1-1; perhaps TRBD1 as D (6 bases). The CDR3 runs 15 residues. CDR1 and CDR2 (germline): MRHNA, SNTAGT. V lost 6 bases to trimming and J lost 6 bases, with 20 bases between them. The CDR3 loop is CASRSVGSQGAEAFF. For the CDR3, the DNA is TGTGCCAGCAGAAGCGTAGGTTCACAGGGTGCTGAAGCTTTCTTT.

The chain recombines TRBV19 with TRBJ2-7; 10 bases map to TRBD2. This CDR3 region has 15 residues. CDR1 is LNHDA, CDR2 SQIVND, per germline (reference sequence). The junction had 7 bases not matched to a gene; V was cut back by 1 base and J by 7 bases. CDR3 in amino acids: CASSIVGLAGAEQYF. For the CDR3, the DNA is TGTGCCAGTAGTATAGTAGGCCTAGCGGGAGCGGAGCAGTACTTC.

The chain combines TRBV4-2 with TRBJ2-5; 8 nucleotides line up with TRBD1. CDR1 and CDR2 from the germline V gene are LGHNA and YNFKEQ. The CDR3 runs 16 residues. Trimming at V came to 0 bases and at J to 6 bases, leaving 9 bases not matched to a gene. The CDR3 loop reads CASSQEKAGGAKTQYF. The CDR3 DNA reads TGTGCCAGCAGCCAAGAAAAGGCAGGGGGCGCGAAGACCCAGTACTTC.